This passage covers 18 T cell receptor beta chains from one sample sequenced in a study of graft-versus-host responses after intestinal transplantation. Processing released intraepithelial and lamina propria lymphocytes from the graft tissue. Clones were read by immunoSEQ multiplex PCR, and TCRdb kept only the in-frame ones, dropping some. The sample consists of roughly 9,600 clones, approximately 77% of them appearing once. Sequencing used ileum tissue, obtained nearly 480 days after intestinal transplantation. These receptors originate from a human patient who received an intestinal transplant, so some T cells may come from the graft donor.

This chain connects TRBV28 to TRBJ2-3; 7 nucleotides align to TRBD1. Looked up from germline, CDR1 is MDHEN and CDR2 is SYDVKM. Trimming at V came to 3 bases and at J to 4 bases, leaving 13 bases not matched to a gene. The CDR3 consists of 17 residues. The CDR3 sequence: CASSFSVGRGGADTQYF. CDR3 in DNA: TGTGCCAGCAGTTTTTCTGTTGGTCGAGGGGGCGCAGATACGCAGTATTTT.

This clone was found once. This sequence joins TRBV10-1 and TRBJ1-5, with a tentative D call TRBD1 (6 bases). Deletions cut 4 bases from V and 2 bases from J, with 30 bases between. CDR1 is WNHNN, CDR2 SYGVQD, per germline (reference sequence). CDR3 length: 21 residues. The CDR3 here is CASSVLVYRVKIRVRNQPQHF. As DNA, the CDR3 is TGCGCCAGCAGTGTACTCGTATACAGGGTAAAGATTCGGGTGCGCAATCAGCCCCAGCATTTT.

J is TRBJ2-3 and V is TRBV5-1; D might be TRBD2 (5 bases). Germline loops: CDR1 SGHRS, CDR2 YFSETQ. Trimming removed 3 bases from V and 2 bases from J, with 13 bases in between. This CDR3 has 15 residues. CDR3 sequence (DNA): TGCGCCAGCAGCTGGGGTGGTAGCGTCACAGATACGCAGTATTTT. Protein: CASSWGGSVTDTQYF.

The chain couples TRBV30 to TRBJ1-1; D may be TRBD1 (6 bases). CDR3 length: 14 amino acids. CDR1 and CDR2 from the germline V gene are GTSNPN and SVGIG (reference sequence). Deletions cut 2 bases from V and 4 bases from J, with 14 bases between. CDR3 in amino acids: CAWSLGGMGTEAFF. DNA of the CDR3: TGTGCCTGGAGTTTGGGGGGCATGGGCACTGAAGCTTTCTTT.

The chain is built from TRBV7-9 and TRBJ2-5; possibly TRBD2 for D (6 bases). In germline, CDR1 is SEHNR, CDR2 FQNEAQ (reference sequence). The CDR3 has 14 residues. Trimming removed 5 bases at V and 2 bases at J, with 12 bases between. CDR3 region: CASSATGVQETQYF. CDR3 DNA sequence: TGTGCCAGCAGCGCAACGGGGGTTCAAGAGACCCAGTACTTC.

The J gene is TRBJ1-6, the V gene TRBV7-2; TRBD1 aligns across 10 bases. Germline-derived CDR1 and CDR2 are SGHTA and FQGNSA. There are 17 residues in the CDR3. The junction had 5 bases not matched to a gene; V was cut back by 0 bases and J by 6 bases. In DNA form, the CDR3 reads TGTGCCAGCAGCTTAGCCCCGGGACAGGGGCCTAATTCACCCCTCCACTTT. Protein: CASSLAPGQGPNSPLHF.

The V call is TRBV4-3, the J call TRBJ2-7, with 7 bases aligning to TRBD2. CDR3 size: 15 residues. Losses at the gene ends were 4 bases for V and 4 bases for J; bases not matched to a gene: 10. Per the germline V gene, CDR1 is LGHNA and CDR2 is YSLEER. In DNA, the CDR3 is TGCGCCAGCAGCCCTTCGGGGAGGGCTAATTACGAGCAGTACTTC. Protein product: CASSPSGRANYEQYF.

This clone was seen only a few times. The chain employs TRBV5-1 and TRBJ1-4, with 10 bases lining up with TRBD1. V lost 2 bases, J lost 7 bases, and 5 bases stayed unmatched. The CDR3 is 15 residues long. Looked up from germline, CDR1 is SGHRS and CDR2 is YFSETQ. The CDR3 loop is CASSLGDRGAEKLFF. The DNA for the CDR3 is TGCGCCAGCAGCTTAGGGGACAGGGGTGCTGAAAAACTGTTTTTT.

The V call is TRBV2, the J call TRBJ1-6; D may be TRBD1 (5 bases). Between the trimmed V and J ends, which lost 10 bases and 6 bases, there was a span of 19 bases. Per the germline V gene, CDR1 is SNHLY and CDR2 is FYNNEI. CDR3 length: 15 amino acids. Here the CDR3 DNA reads TGTGCCACCATCATGGGGCCTTCAAGTAATTCACCCCTCCACTTT. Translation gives CATIMGPSSNSPLHF.

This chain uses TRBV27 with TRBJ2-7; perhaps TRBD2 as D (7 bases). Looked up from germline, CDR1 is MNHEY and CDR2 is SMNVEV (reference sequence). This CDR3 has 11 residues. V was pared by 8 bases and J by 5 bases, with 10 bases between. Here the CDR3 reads CASWGGHEQYF. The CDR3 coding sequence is TGTGCCAGCTGGGGGGGGCACGAGCAGTACTTC.

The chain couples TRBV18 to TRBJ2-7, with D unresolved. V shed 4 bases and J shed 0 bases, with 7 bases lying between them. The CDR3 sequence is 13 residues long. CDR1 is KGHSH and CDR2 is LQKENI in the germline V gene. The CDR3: CASSQGYSYEQYF. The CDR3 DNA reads TGTGCCAGCTCACAAGGCTACTCCTACGAGCAGTACTTC.

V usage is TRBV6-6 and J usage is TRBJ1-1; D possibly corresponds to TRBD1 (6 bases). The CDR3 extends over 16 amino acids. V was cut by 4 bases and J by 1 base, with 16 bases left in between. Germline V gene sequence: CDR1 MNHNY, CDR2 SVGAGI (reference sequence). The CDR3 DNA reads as TGTGCCAGCAGTTCCAATCCGGGGGGCGGGAACACTGAAGCTTTCTTT. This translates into CASSSNPGGGNTEAFF.

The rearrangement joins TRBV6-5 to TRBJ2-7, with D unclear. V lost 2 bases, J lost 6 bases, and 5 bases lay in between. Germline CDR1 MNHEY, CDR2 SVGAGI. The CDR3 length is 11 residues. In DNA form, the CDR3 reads TGTGCCAGCAGTTACGGGGTCGAGCAGTACTTC. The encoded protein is CASSYGVEQYF.

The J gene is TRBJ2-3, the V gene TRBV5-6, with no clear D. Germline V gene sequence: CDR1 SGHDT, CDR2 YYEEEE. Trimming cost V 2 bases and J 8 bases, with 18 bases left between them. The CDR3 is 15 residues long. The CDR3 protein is CASSFDRQAWRTQYF. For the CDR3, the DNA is TGTGCCAGCAGCTTCGACCGCCAAGCATGGCGTACGCAGTATTTT.

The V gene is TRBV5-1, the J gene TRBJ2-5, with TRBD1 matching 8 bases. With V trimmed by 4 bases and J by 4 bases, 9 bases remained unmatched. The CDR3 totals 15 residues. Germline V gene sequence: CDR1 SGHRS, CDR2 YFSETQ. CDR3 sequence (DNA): TGCGCCAGCAGCCTTCAGGGGGCGACGAGAGAGACCCAGTACTTC. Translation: CASSLQGATRETQYF.

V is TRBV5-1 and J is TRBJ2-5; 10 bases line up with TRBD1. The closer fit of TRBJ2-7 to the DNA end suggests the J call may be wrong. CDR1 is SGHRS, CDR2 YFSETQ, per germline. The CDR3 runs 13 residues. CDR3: CASSWTGGYEQYF. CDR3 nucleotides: TGCGCCAGCAGCTGGACAGGGGGCTACGAGCAGTACTTC.

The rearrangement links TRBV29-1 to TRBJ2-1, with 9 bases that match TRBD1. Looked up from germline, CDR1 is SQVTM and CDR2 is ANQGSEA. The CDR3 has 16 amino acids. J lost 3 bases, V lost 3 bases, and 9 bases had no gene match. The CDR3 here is CSVETEDRGIYNEQFF. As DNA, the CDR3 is TGCAGCGTTGAGACGGAAGACAGGGGGATCTACAATGAGCAGTTCTTC.

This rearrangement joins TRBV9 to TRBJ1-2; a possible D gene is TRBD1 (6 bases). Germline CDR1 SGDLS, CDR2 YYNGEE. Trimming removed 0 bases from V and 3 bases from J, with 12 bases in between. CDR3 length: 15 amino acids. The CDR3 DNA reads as TGTGCCAGCAGCGTAGGACTGACAGGAGACTATGGCTACACCTTC. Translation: CASSVGLTGDYGYTF.